This T cell receptor (beta chain) was documented in a study of blood T cells in healthy people across ages. Study results and caveats: Expanded clonotype shifts may have been confounded, as the donors had an unknown CMV status. A strong correlation was found between TCR beta diversity and the percentage of naive T cells.

There are many counts of this clonotype. Its antigen is unidentified. Deletions cut 4 bases from V and 5 bases from J, with 12 bases between. CDR1 and CDR2 from the germline V gene are SQVTM and ANQGSEA. This CDR3 is 13 amino acids long. Through a sample-barcoded 5' primer and a J-beta primer mix, a second PCR was run for roughly 7 to 11 cycles. TCRdb re-called the 5' RACE reads through MiXCR, storing one row per CDR3 protein. The sample shows about 670,000 distinct CDR3 sequences, 40% to 65% of them seen only once. The sequence was collected from a woman aged 80 or over in good health. V and J are TRBV29-1 and TRBJ1-5, with TRBD1 as a possible D gene (6 bases). Sequences were obtained from blood. As DNA, the CDR3 is TGCAGCGTTGCCGGACAGTTTGATCAGCCCCAGCATTTT. Amino acids: CSVAGQFDQPQHF. The full variable domain, in which reference TRBV29-1 and TRBJ1-5 provide the parts outside the CDR3, is SAVISQKPSRDICQRGTSLTIQCQVDSQVTMMFWYRQQPGQSLTLIATANQGSEATYESGFVIDKFPISRPNLTFSTLTVSNMSPEDSSIYLCSVAGQFDQPQHFGDGTRLSIL.